The 26 T cell receptor beta chains presented below share a single source sample, sequenced in a study of vaccination and CD4 T cells after COVID-19 (dated by TCRdb to between 2021 and 2024). The sample's treatment or condition label, decoded: roughly ten-day PBMC culture with coronavirus spike peptide pools or control peptides (ViraFEST assay). CD4+ T cells from unexposed donors were collected before the COVID-19 pandemic (2011-2018). The library was obtained by PCR. Sequencing used an Illumina iSeq 100. DNA from cultured CD4+ T cells was subjected to TCR sequencing with the Oncomine TCR Beta short-read assay at the Johns Hopkins FTIC core. The public reads were reanalyzed by TCRdb: fastp trimming at Q25, MiXCR alignment, in-frame beta chains only. Rows with one shared CDR3 protein collapse into an entry with the most common genes and DNA. The sample contains fewer than 9,500 distinct CDR3 sequences, about 31% of them found a single time. The ten largest make up 33% of the sample.

Their recognized antigens are unknown. The sequencing sample was made of CD4+ T cells from blood, cultured in vitro. The receptor set was obtained from a human donor in good health.

In nucleotides, the CDR3 is TGTGCCAGCAGTCCCGGGACGTCGAACACTGAAGCTTTCTTT. Translated: CASSPGTSNTEAFF. J is TRBJ1-1 and V is TRBV2; D might be TRBD1 (5 bases). This CDR3 is built from 14 residues. V dropped 5 bases and J dropped 1 base, with 11 bases sitting between them. Germline CDR1 reads SNHLY; CDR2 reads FYNNEI.

The chain links TRBV5-1 to TRBJ2-1, with D possibly TRBD1 on 6 matching bases. The CDR3 has 13 residues. V dropped 4 bases and J dropped 8 bases, with 13 bases sitting between them. In germline, CDR1 is SGHRS, CDR2 YFSETQ. This CDR3 reads CASSAPGVHEQFF. In DNA form, the CDR3 reads TGCGCCAGCAGCGCCCCAGGGGTACATGAGCAGTTCTTC. Full variable domain (missing parts from reference TRBV5-1 and TRBJ2-1): KAGVTQTPRYLIKTRGQQVTLSCSPISGHRSVSWYQQTPGQGLQFLFEYFSETQRNKGNFPGRFSGRQFSNSRSEMNVSTLELGDSALYLCASSAPGVHEQFFGPGTRLTVL.

In its sample, this clonotype was seen a few times. V is TRBV30 and J is TRBJ1-1; D is uncertain. The length of the CDR3 is 15 residues. V lost 6 bases and J lost 4, with 21 bases in between. Germline-derived CDR1 and CDR2 are GTSNPN and SVGIG (reference sequence). The CDR3 bases are TGTGCCTGCTACGATCATGAGATGGGGATCACTGAAGCTTTCTTT. Its protein is CACYDHEMGITEAFF.

V usage is TRBV20-1 and J usage is TRBJ1-2; D gene unclear. The V gene's germline CDR1 is DFQATT and CDR2 SNEGSKA (reference sequence). Deletions cut 5 bases from V and 4 bases from J, with 8 bases between. The CDR3 loop spans 11 amino acids. The CDR3 here is CSAPRTYGYTF. The CDR3 DNA is TGCAGTGCTCCTAGAACCTATGGCTACACCTTC.

The CDR3, as DNA: TGCGCCAGCAGTGGGGAGCTGAATCAGCCCCAGCATTTT. This codes for CASSGELNQPQHF. The rearrangement joins TRBV10-1 to TRBJ1-5; no reliable D call. This CDR3 comprises 13 residues. The V end was cut by 4 bases, the J end by 4 bases, with 8 bases between. Germline values: CDR1 WNHNN, CDR2 SYGVQD (reference sequence).

The chain links TRBV12-3 or TRBV12-4 to TRBJ1-1; no clear D. This CDR3 is built from 12 residues. V lost 2 bases and J lost 10, with 11 bases in between. CDR3 DNA: TGTGCCAGCAGTTTACCGGGAGTCGGAGCTTTCTTT. Amino acids: CASSLPGVGAFF.

Only a few counts were recorded for this clonotype. The V and J genes are TRBV5-1 and TRBJ2-5; D is ambiguous. The CDR3 has 14 amino acids. CDR1 is SGHRS and CDR2 is YFSETQ in the germline V gene. Trimming took 1 base from V and 1 from J, leaving 8 bases between them. The CDR3 sequence: CASSLSDGQETQYF. For the CDR3, the DNA is TGCGCCAGCAGCTTGTCGGACGGCCAAGAGACCCAGTACTTC.

V gene TRBV7-9 combines with J gene TRBJ2-5, with D possibly matching TRBD1 (6 bases). Germline CDR1 and CDR2: SEHNR and FQNEAQ (reference sequence). Trimming pared 6 bases from V and 5 bases from J, leaving 16 bases between. The CDR3 has 14 residues. The CDR3 region is CASRRNNQGETQYF. CDR3 DNA: TGTGCCAGCAGGCGTAATAACCAGGGGGAGACCCAGTACTTC.

The chain uses TRBV7-6 and TRBJ2-1, with D perhaps given as TRBD1 or TRBD2 (5 bases each). Deletions cut 1 base from V and 7 bases from J, with 17 bases between. From germline, CDR1 is SGHVS and CDR2 FNYEAQ. The CDR3 has 16 amino acids. The CDR3 DNA reads as TGTGCCAGCAGCTTAGAAAAGAGAGGGGCCACGAATGAGCAGTTCTTC. This sequence encodes CASSLEKRGATNEQFF. Together with reference TRBV7-6 and TRBJ2-1, the CDR3 gives the full variable domain: GAGVSQSPRYKVTKRGQDVALRCDPISGHVSLYWYRQALGQGPEFLTYFNYEAQQDKSGLPNDRFSAERPEGSISTLTIQRTEQRDSAMYRCASSLEKRGATNEQFFGPGTRLTVL.

The J gene is TRBJ2-2, the V gene TRBV7-2; D gene unclear. The V end was cut by 2 bases, the J end by 3 bases, with 7 bases between. CDR3 length equals 14 residues. Germline-derived CDR1 and CDR2 are SGHTA and FQGNSA. CDR3 sequence (DNA): TGTGCCAGCAGCTTAAGTAGGGACACCGGGGAGCTGTTTTTT. Residues: CASSLSRDTGELFF.

This clonotype is large (0.1 to 1%). This chain connects TRBV7-2 to TRBJ1-2; 9 bases are a match to TRBD1. J gave up 8 bases and V 3 bases, and 1 base lay outside the gene matches. Germline V lookup: CDR1 SGHTA, CDR2 FQGNSA. CDR3 length: 12 amino acids. The CDR3 region has the DNA TGTGCCAGCAGCTTCACAGGGGGCGGCTACACCTTC. It is translated as CASSFTGGGYTF.

The chain has TRBV30 and TRBJ1-5; 7 bases map to TRBD1. With 2 bases clipped from V and 8 bases from J, the junction kept 6 bases outside the gene matches. CDR1 is GTSNPN, CDR2 SVGIG, per germline (reference sequence). The CDR3 is 13 amino acids. CDR3 bases: TGTGCCTGGAGTAGACAGGGAGGTGAGCCCCAGCATTTT. This codes for CAWSRQGGEPQHF.

V usage is TRBV4-2 and J usage is TRBJ1-6, with D tentatively TRBD1 (6 bases). Germline V gene lookup returns CDR1 LGHNA and CDR2 YNFKEQ. This CDR3 has 15 amino acids. V lost 0 bases, J lost 6 bases, and 9 bases lay in between. The DNA of the CDR3 is TGTGCCAGCAGCCAAGAGGGGGACACTAATTCACCCCTCCACTTT. As protein: CASSQEGDTNSPLHF.

The sample holds one count of this clonotype. J is TRBJ2-2 and V is TRBV10-2; 8 nucleotides line up with TRBD2. V lost 6 bases to trimming and J lost 2 bases; unmatched junction nucleotides: 5. CDR1 is WSHSY and CDR2 is SAAADI in the germline V gene. This CDR3 has 15 amino acids. In DNA, the CDR3 is TGCGCCAGCAGCCATGGACTAGCAAACACCGGGGAGCTGTTTTTT. Translating it yields CASSHGLANTGELFF.

This clonotype was observed a few times. This chain links TRBV20-1 with TRBJ1-1; TRBD1 matches at 7 bases. CDR1 is DFQATT, CDR2 SNEGSKA, per germline (reference sequence). The junction had 10 bases not matched to a gene; V was cut back by 6 bases and J by 3 bases. The CDR3 sequence is 14 residues long. The CDR3 DNA is TGCAGTGCGGAACGTACAGGGGTGGACACTGAAGCTTTCTTT. This gives the protein CSAERTGVDTEAFF.

CDR3 in DNA: TGTGCCAGCAACTTCGGGACTGGTAACTATGGCTACACCTTC. It specifies CASNFGTGNYGYTF. The chain links TRBV12-3 or TRBV12-4 to TRBJ1-2, with TRBD1 as a possible D gene (5 bases). V lost 7 bases and J 1 base, leaving 13 bases between the germline ends. This CDR3 is 14 amino acids long.

The CDR3 bases are TGTGCCAGTAGTATTGGGGAACGGACTGAAGCTTTCTTT. Residues: CASSIGERTEAFF. This sequence joins TRBV19 and TRBJ1-1; D gene uncertain. The V gene's germline CDR1 is LNHDA and CDR2 SQIVND (reference sequence). CDR3 length: 13 amino acids. V gave up 3 bases and J gave up 5 bases, with 10 bases separating them.

The chain joins TRBV2 to TRBJ2-1; the D gene is possibly TRBD2 (5 bases). The CDR3 has 16 residues. V shed 8 bases and J shed 3 bases, with 20 bases lying between them. Germline CDR1 SNHLY, CDR2 FYNNEI. Written as DNA, the CDR3 is TGTGCCAGCGGTACGGCTTTAGCGTATAACTACAATGAGCAGTTCTTC. This encodes CASGTALAYNYNEQFF.

This clonotype is labeled as medium-sized. This rearrangement joins TRBV20-1 to TRBJ1-5, with a weak D call TRBD1 (5 bases). Trimming removed 3 bases from V and 4 bases from J, with 16 bases in between. CDR3 length equals 15 residues. Germline loops: CDR1 DFQATT, CDR2 SNEGSKA (reference sequence). CDR3 nucleotide sequence: TGCAGTGCTAGGGGTACTCAGGGCACAAATCAGCCCCAGCATTTT. Translating gives CSARGTQGTNQPQHF.

The chain has TRBV20-1 and TRBJ1-1, with D perhaps matching TRBD1 (6 bases). The CDR3 contains 14 residues. CDR1 DFQATT and CDR2 SNEGSKA come from the germline V gene (reference sequence). The V end lost 1 base, the J end lost 4 bases, and 13 bases lay between the germline ends. The CDR3 DNA sequence: TGCAGTGCTAGAGCGGGGGGCACCCTCACTGAAGCTTTCTTT. Translating gives CSARAGGTLTEAFF.

This clonotype was recorded a few times. J is TRBJ1-1 and V is TRBV2; maybe TRBD1 (5 bases). Trimming removed 6 bases at V and 0 bases at J, with 11 bases between. Germline V gene data show CDR1 as SNHLY and CDR2 as FYNNEI. The length of the CDR3 is 14 residues. The DNA for the CDR3 is TGTGCCAGCAGGAGGGGTACAGTGAACACTGAAGCTTTCTTT. Protein sequence: CASRRGTVNTEAFF. Full variable domain (outside the CDR3, taken from reference TRBV2 and TRBJ1-1): EPEVTQTPSHQVTQMGQEVILRCVPISNHLYFYWYRQILGQKVEFLVSFYNNEISEKSEIFDDQFSVERPDGSNFTLKIRSTKLEDSAMYFCASRRGTVNTEAFFGQGTRLTVV.

This chain uses TRBV7-2 with TRBJ2-7; perhaps TRBD1 as D (5 bases). Trimming left V 6 bases short and J 3 bases short, with 18 bases between. The CDR3 has 15 amino acids. CDR1 is SGHTA and CDR2 is FQGNSA in the germline V gene. The CDR3 DNA follows: TGTGCCAGCAGTATAGGGGCATCAACCTTCTACGAGCAGTACTTC. Amino acids: CASSIGASTFYEQYF.

This chain joins TRBV6-1 and TRBJ2-1; 10 nucleotides align to TRBD1. CDR1 and CDR2 from the germline V gene are MNHNS and SASEGT. V gave up 2 bases and J gave up 2 bases; unmatched junction bases: 3. The CDR3 contains 16 residues. In nucleotides, the CDR3 is TGTGCCAGCAGTGAACTAGACAGGGGGCCCTACAATGAGCAGTTCTTC. This gives the protein CASSELDRGPYNEQFF.

This clonotype was seen a few times. CDR3 sequence reads: CASSRQSMNTEAFF. The CDR3 coding sequence is TGTGCCAGCAGCCGCCAGTCGATGAACACTGAAGCTTTCTTT. The chain carries TRBV7-9 and TRBJ1-1; D unresolved. Germline CDR1 reads SEHNR; CDR2 reads FQNEAQ (reference sequence). Trimming stripped 5 bases from V and 0 bases from J, with 10 bases between. This CDR3 spans 14 amino acids.

The chain joins TRBV5-5 to TRBJ2-3; possibly TRBD2 for D (5 bases). The CDR3 sequence is 15 residues long. Deletions cut 4 bases from V and 2 bases from J, with 14 bases between. Germline V CDR1 and CDR2: SGHKS, YYEKEE (reference sequence). The DNA for the CDR3 is TGTGCCAGCAGCCAAGGACTTATAAACACAGATACGCAGTATTTT. It codes for CASSQGLINTDTQYF. The variable domain in full, with the rest retrieved from reference TRBV5-5 and TRBJ2-3, is DAGVTQSPTHLIKTRGQQVTLRCSPISGHKSVSWYQQVLGQGPQFIFQYYEKEERGRGNFPDRFSARQFPNYSSELNVNALLLGDSALYLCASSQGLINTDTQYFGPGTRLTVL.

This chain joins TRBV7-3 and TRBJ1-1; D not certain. V was cut by 5 bases and J by 1 base, with 11 bases left in between. Germline CDR1 reads SGHTA; CDR2 reads FQGTGA. This CDR3 spans 14 amino acids. This CDR3 reads CASSTNSANTEAFF. CDR3 sequence (DNA): TGTGCCAGCAGCACAAACAGCGCGAACACTGAAGCTTTCTTT. The variable domain in full, with the rest retrieved from reference TRBV7-3 and TRBJ1-1, is GAGVSQTPSNKVTEKGKYVELRCDPISGHTALYWYRQSLGQGPEFLIYFQGTGAADDSGLPNDRFFAVRPEGSVSTLKIQRTERGDSAVYLCASSTNSANTEAFFGQGTRLTVV.